The T cell receptor beta chain under discussion was sequenced for a study of CD8 T cells in Susac syndrome (dated by TCRdb to the late 2010s). Regarding the research as a whole: The study used repertoire sequencing to test whether antigen drove CD8+ T cell activation and differentiation in Susac syndrome. The clonality of the CD8+ T cell repertoire was compared across approximately 11 healthy donors, roughly 14 Susac syndrome patients and roughly 16 multiple sclerosis patients.

Peripheral blood CD8+ and CD4+ T cells from healthy donors, Susac syndrome patients and multiple sclerosis patients were profiled by high-throughput TCR beta sequencing. Multiple sclerosis controls were treatment-naive patients with stable or active relapsing-remitting disease fulfilling revised McDonald criteria. Bulk CD8+ and CD4+ T cells were purified magnetically by negative isolation, whereas CD8+ TEMRA cells were enriched by FACS. Blood was collected in EDTA tubes and processed within 24 hours, with PBMCs isolated through density gradient centrifugation. PBMCs intended for TCR sequencing were frozen in liquid nitrogen and were later thawed in a 37 degrees C water bath. The sorted or isolated CD4+, CD8+ and CD8+ TEMRA cells reached a purity of at least 90%. RNA was extracted with the RNeasy kit and about 0.5 to 1 ug was reverse transcribed using random hexamers. The immunoSEQ multiplex PCR assay, which covers 54 Vbeta and 13 Jbeta segments, was used to amplify TCR beta CDR3 regions. Bias from PCR amplification was corrected by using a synthetic template baseline for primer optimization and for computational correction. The source study handled its data this way. Only productive sequences were kept, with reads annotated to V, D and J genes according to IMGT and analyzed in immunoSEQ Analyzer. Clonality was computed as one minus Shannon entropy normalized by log2 of the number of productive unique sequences. For each patient and control, public and private clones were evaluated among the 100 most prevalent clones. Susac-specific clones were defined as absent from healthy and MS cohorts, around 1,000 published viral clones and other ImmuneACCESS disease sequences. TCRdb reprocessing: public reads trimmed at Q25 with fastp, clones called with MiXCR, in-frame beta chains kept. Entries are consolidated by CDR3 protein sequence, retaining the most common genes and DNA. The V and J calls shown here were made by TCRdb, not taken from the authors' results. This sample lists 250,000 to 300,000 distinct CDR3 sequences; over 75% were detected once. The ten largest account for around 0.18% of the sample.

From a lookup of the germline V gene (reference sequence), CDR1 and CDR2 are LNHDA and SQIVND. Reading from cysteine to phenylalanine, the CDR3 counts 13 amino acids. Kept here is only the CDR3 DNA, which spans 39 bases and is read in frame from base 1. Ends trimmed: V by 1 base, J by 12 bases; bases unmatched to a gene: 4. Here is what the overall study found, with its caveats: The number of individuals in the TCR sequencing and HLA analysis was acknowledged as relatively small.

In the case of this clonotype: There is no known antigen for this receptor. No much larger clone is present one base from it, and per-base qualities are unavailable.

The rearrangement joined TRBV19 to TRBJ2-1; 9 bases in the junction line up with TRBD2. The sequence was obtained from a human donor with multiple sclerosis. The sequencing sample was made of CD8+ T cells from PBMCs. The CDR3 loop reads CASSIGLAVGQFF. The nucleotide sequence is TGTGCCAGTAGTATAGGACTAGCGGTTGGGCAGTTCTTC.